These T cell receptor beta chains were read from a single sample in a study of blood T cell repertoires in COVID-19. Libraries were prepared by immunoSEQ multiplex PCR; TCRdb keeps only in-frame clonotypes and omits some of them. The sample carries roughly 100,000 clones, about four fifths recorded once. Sequencing input: peripheral blood. Source of these receptors: a man at least 80 years old with COVID-19, enrolled during active disease. The CDR3 runs from the conserved cysteine through the conserved F or W. D genes are given only for firm matches. Clone sizes are given selectively: once, few, many, or a class where the clone is expanded.

CASSVGSGVNEKLFF | TGCGCCAGCAGCGTGGGATCGGGAGTTAATGAAAAACTGTTTTTT | TRBJ1-4 | TRBV5-1 | - | -
CAWSVILLARTSGRWNEQFF | TGTGCCTGGAGTGTAATCCTGCTGGCAAGGACTAGCGGGAGGTGGAATGAGCAGTTCTTC | TRBJ2-1 | TRBV30 | TRBD2 | -
CASSLRGGRNTEAFF | TGTGCCAGCAGCTTACGGGGGGGGCGGAACACTGAAGCTTTCTTT | TRBJ1-1 | TRBV7-2 | - | -
CASSYNRVGTEAFF | TGTGCCAGCAGTTACAACAGGGTTGGCACTGAAGCTTTCTTT | TRBJ1-1 | TRBV6-2/TRBV6-3 | - | -
CASSLETLATEAFF | TGTGCCAGCAGCTTAGAGACCTTAGCGACTGAAGCTTTCTTT | TRBJ1-1 | TRBV11-1 | - | -
CASTLGVFYRATGNTIYF | TGTGCCAGCACCCTTGGCGTATTCTACAGGGCTACTGGAAACACCATATATTTT | TRBJ1-3 | TRBV6-4 | - | -
CASSPYGRRSYEQYF | TGTGCCAGCAGTCCATACGGGAGAAGATCCTACGAGCAGTACTTC | TRBJ2-7 | TRBV14 | - | few
CASSLAGTDNEKLFF | TGTGCCAGCAGCTTAGCAGGGACAGATAATGAAAAACTGTTTTTT | TRBJ1-4 | TRBV7-9 | TRBD1 | -
CASSAGGPTSYNEQFF | TGTGCCAGCAGCGCCGGGGGACCGACTTCCTACAATGAGCAGTTCTTC | TRBJ2-1 | TRBV11-3 | - | -
CASSQDLGGAIYEQYF | TGTGCCAGCAGCCAAGACTTGGGCGGGGCTATTTACGAGCAGTACTTC | TRBJ2-7 | TRBV4-2 | - | -
CASSSTGMGSLREQYF | TGTGCCAGCAGTTCTACAGGCATGGGTTCCCTACGGGAGCAGTACTTC | TRBJ2-7 | TRBV27 | - | few
CASSYSTQGAFHEQFF | TGTGCCAGCAGTTACTCGACCCAGGGTGCCTTCCATGAGCAGTTCTTC | TRBJ2-1 | TRBV6-6 | - | -
CASSTLAWNEQFF | TGTGCCAGCAGCACACTAGCGTGGAATGAGCAGTTCTTC | TRBJ2-1 | TRBV6-2/TRBV6-3 | TRBD2 | -
CASSWAPVPGGYTF | TGTGCCAGCAGTTGGGCCCCCGTTCCGGGAGGCTACACCTTC | TRBJ1-2 | TRBV28 | - | -
CASNPTGYRDQPQHF | TGTGCCAGCAACCCTACAGGGTACCGTGATCAGCCCCAGCATTTT | TRBJ1-5 | TRBV27 | - | once
CASSFLASTYEQYF | TGTGCCAGCAGCTTCCTTGCCAGTACCTACGAGCAGTACTTC | TRBJ2-7 | TRBV5-5 | - | -
CASRFEVGWGRGAGDTEAFF | TGTGCCAGCAGGTTTGAAGTAGGTTGGGGCAGGGGGGCCGGCGACACTGAAGCTTTCTTT | TRBJ1-1 | TRBV7-8 | TRBD1 | -
CASSLAGLAVETQYF | TGTGCCAGCAGCTTAGCGGGACTAGCTGTCGAGACCCAGTACTTC | TRBJ2-5 | TRBV13 | TRBD2 | -
CAISEPGLAGETQYF | TGTGCCATCAGTGAGCCGGGACTAGCGGGAGAGACCCAGTACTTC | TRBJ2-5 | TRBV10-3 | TRBD2 | -
CVRSPRQSGVNQPQHF | TGTGTCAGAAGCCCCCGACAGTCAGGGGTAAATCAGCCCCAGCATTTT | TRBJ1-5 | TRBV7-5 | - | -
CAWARTVSGNTIYF | TGTGCCTGGGCCCGGACAGTCTCTGGAAACACCATATATTTT | TRBJ1-3 | TRBV30 | - | -
CASSLERGYIYEQYF | TGCGCCAGCAGCCTAGAACGGGGGTATATTTACGAGCAGTACTTC | TRBJ2-7 | TRBV5-1 | - | -
CASSSTLPGQGRVNEQYF | TGCGCCAGCAGCTCTACTCTCCCGGGACAGGGTAGAGTAAACGAGCAGTACTTC | TRBJ2-7 | TRBV5-1 | TRBD1 | -
CASSLVAGDRYTQYF | TGTGCCAGCAGCTTGGTAGCGGGAGATAGGTATACGCAGTATTTT | TRBJ2-3 | TRBV5-5 | TRBD2 | -
CASSHEQGVGYGYTF | TGCGCCAGCAGCCATGAACAGGGAGTGGGCTATGGCTACACCTTC | TRBJ1-2 | TRBV5-1 | - | -
CASSIGSGSQETQYF | TGTGCCAGTAGTATAGGAAGCGGGTCCCAAGAGACCCAGTACTTC | TRBJ2-5 | TRBV19 | - | -
CSVNRGRETQYF | TGCAGCGTTAACAGGGGTCGGGAGACCCAGTACTTC | TRBJ2-5 | TRBV29-1 | TRBD1 | few
CASTGQAKGQPQHF | TGTGCCAGTACGGGACAAGCCAAAGGTCAGCCCCAGCATTTT | TRBJ1-5 | TRBV19 | - | few
CASSVGTEPLEQYF | TGTGCCAGCAGCGTAGGGACAGAACCCCTGGAGCAGTACTTC | TRBJ2-7 | TRBV9 | - | -
CASSLLTGVSSYEQYF | TGTGCCAGCAGCCTACTTACAGGGGTTAGCTCCTACGAGCAGTACTTC | TRBJ2-7 | TRBV3-1/TRBV3-2 | TRBD1 | -
CAISGAPGGRVSYEQYF | TGTGCCATCAGTGGAGCCCCTGGCGGGAGGGTGAGCTACGAGCAGTACTTC | TRBJ2-7 | TRBV10-3 | TRBD2 | -
CASSRSSGGLSTYEQYF | TGTGCCAGCAGCCGGTCCTCAGGGGGCCTTTCAACCTACGAGCAGTACTTC | TRBJ2-7 | TRBV14 | TRBD1 | few
CASSPYNSYNSPLHF | TGTGCCAGTTCACCATACAATTCCTATAATTCACCCCTCCACTTT | TRBJ1-6 | TRBV19 | - | -
CASSPLSGSRGGGELFF | TGTGCCAGCAGCCCTCTTAGCGGGAGTAGAGGGGGCGGGGAGCTGTTTTTT | TRBJ2-2 | TRBV9 | TRBD2 | once
CASSPRQGSNEQFF | TGTGCCAGCAGCCCCCGACAGGGGTCCAATGAGCAGTTCTTC | TRBJ2-1 | TRBV5-4 | TRBD1 | -
CASSKTTGSRNTEAFF | TGTGCCAGCAGCAAAACGACAGGGAGCCGGAACACTGAAGCTTTCTTT | TRBJ1-1 | TRBV7-2 | TRBD1 | -
CASSPQGLLYNEQFF | TGTGCCAGCAGCCCCCAGGGACTTCTCTACAATGAGCAGTTCTTC | TRBJ2-1 | TRBV7-2 | - | -
CAWSYSGNTIYF | TGTGCCTGGAGTTACTCTGGAAACACCATATATTTT | TRBJ1-3 | TRBV30 | - | -
CASSDWGFRQVGNEQFF | TGTGCCAGCAGTGATTGGGGCTTTAGGCAAGTAGGGAATGAGCAGTTCTTC | TRBJ2-1 | TRBV25-1 | - | -